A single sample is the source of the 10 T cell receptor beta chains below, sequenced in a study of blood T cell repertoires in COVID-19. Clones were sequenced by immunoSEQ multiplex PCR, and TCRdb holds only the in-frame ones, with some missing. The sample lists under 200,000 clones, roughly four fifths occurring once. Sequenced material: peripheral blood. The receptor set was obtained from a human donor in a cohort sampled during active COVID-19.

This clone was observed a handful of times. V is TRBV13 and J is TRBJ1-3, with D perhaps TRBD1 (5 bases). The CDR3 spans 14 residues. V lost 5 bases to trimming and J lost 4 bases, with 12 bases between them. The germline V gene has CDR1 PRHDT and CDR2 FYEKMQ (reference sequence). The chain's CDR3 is CASSPEGRGNTIYF. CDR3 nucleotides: TGTGCCAGCAGCCCAGAGGGGAGGGGAAACACCATATATTTT. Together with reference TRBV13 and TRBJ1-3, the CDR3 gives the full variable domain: AAGVIQSPRHLIKEKRETATLKCYPIPRHDTVYWYQQGPGQDPQFLISFYEKMQSDKGSIPDRFSAQQFSDYHSELNMSSLELGDSALYFCASSPEGRGNTIYFGEGSWLTVV.

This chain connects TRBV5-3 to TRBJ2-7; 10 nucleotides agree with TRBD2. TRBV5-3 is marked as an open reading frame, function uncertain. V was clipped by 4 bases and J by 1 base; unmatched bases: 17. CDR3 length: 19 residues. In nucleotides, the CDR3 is TGTGCCAGAAGCACACGACAGGGGCGTCTAGCGGGAGATTCCTACGAGCAGTACTTC. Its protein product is CARSTRQGRLAGDSYEQYF.

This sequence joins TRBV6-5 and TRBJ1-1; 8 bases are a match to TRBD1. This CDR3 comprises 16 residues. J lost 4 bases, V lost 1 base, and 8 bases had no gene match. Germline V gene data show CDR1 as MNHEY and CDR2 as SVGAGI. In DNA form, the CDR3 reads TGTGCCAGCAGTTACTTTGGACAGGGCTTAGCCACTGAAGCTTTCTTT. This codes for CASSYFGQGLATEAFF.

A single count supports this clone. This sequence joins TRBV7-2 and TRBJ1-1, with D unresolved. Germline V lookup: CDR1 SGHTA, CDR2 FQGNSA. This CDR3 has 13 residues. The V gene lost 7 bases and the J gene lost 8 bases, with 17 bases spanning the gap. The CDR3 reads CASTGLTGTEAFF. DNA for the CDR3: TGTGCCAGCACCGGGTTGACCGGAACGGAAGCTTTCTTT.

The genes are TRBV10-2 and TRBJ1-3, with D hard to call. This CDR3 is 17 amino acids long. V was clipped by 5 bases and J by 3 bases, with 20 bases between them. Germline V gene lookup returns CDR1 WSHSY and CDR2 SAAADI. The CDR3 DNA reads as TGCGCCAGCAGTACTAATCCCCGCAGCCCCCGTGGAAACACCATATATTTT. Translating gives CASSTNPRSPRGNTIYF.

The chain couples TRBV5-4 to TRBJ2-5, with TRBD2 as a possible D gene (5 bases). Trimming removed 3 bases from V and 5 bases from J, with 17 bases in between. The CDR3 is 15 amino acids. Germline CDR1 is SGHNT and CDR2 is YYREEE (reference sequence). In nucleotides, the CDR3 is TGTGCCAGCAGCTCCCCCACTAGTTTGGGGGAGACCCAGTACTTC. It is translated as CASSSPTSLGETQYF.

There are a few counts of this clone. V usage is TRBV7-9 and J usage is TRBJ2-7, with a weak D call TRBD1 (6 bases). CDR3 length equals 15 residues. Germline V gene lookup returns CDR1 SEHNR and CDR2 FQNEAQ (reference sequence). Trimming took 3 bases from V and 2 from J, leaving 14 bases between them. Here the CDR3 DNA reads TGTGCCAGCAGCTTCGACACACAGGGAACCTACGAGCAGTACTTC. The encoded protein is CASSFDTQGTYEQYF.

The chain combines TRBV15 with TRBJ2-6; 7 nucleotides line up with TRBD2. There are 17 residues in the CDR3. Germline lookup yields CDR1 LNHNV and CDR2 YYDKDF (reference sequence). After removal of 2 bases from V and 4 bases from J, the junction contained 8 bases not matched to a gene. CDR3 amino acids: CATSRSTGGAGANVLTF. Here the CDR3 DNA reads TGTGCCACCAGCAGAAGTACGGGGGGAGCCGGGGCCAACGTCCTGACTTTC.

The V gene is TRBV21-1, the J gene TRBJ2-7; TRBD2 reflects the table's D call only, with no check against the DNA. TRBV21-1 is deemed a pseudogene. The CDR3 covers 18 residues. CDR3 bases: TGTGCCAGCAGCAAAGTTCGTAGCGGGAGAATAGGCTCCTACGAGCAGTACTTC. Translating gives CASSKVRSGRIGSYEQYF.

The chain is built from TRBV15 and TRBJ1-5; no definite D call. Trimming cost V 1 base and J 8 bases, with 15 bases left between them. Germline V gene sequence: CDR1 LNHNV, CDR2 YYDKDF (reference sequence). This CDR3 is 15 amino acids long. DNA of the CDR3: TGTGCCACCAGCAGAGGGCTACAGCCTTTGAAGCCCCAGCATTTT. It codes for CATSRGLQPLKPQHF.